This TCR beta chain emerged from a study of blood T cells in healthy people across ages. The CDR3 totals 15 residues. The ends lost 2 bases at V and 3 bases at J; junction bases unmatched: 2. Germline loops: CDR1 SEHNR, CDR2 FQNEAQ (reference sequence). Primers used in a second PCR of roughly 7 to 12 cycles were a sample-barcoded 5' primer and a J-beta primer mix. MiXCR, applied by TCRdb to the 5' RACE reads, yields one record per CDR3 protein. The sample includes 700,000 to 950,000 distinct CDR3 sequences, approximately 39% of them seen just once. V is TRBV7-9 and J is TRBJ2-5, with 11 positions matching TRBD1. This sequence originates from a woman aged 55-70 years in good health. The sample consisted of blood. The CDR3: CASSLRGQGEETQYF. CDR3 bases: TGTGCCAGCAGCTTAAGGGGACAGGGGGAAGAGACCCAGTACTTC.